The clone carrying this T cell receptor (beta chain) has just one count. This record comes from a study of tumor-infiltrating lymphocytes in primary liver carcinoma. With 6 bases removed from V and 10 bases from J, the gap between germline ends came to 22 bases. The CDR3 has 15 residues. Germline V lookup: CDR1 SGHNT, CDR2 YENEEA. Unsorted whole blood yielded blood RNA, and germline DNA was extracted as well. The authors made TCR beta cDNA from roughly 480 ng total RNA with a constant-region primer. Construction of TCR beta libraries relied on three successive nested multiplex PCR rounds employing slightly modified ARM-PCR. A C-beta reverse primer was combined with TRBV1-TRBV30 forward primers in the first two PCR rounds, and each round had 10 cycles. One entry per CDR3 protein results from TCRdb running MiXCR on the multiplex PCR reads. Among almost 200,000 distinct CDR3 sequences, about 65% were seen once, and the ten largest hold approximately 7%.

The rearrangement uses TRBV11-3 and TRBJ2-1; the D gene is possibly TRBD2 (7 bases). The sample consisted of peripheral blood. This sequence originates from a woman aged 55-70 years with primary liver carcinoma and hepatitis B virus infection. CDR3 coding DNA: TGTGCCAGCAGTCGAGGACTAGGGGGAGTTGGGGAGCAGTTCTTC. The encoded protein is CASSRGLGGVGEQFF.